Listed here are 6 T cell receptor beta chains from one sample, sequenced in a study of CD8+ T cells in alopecia areata. Isolated RNA was reverse transcribed into cDNA used as the sequencing template. Measured with immunoSEQ multiplex PCR; TCRdb has only the in-frame clones, and not every one. In the table there are 150,000 to 200,000 clones, 60% of which are singletons. The treatment: oral pan-JAK inhibitor, 5-10 mg twice daily. The sample in question was CD4+ T cells sorted from blood, obtained at week 24, from a patient treated with tofacitinib. Every receptor here comes from a human donor with alopecia areata.

There are a few counts of this clone. The chain has TRBV20-1 and TRBJ2-3; D call uncertain. Germline V gene sequence: CDR1 DFQATT, CDR2 SNEGSKA (reference sequence). V gave up 2 bases and J gave up 4 bases, with 4 bases separating them. This CDR3 region has 11 residues. CDR3 coding DNA: TGCAGTGCTAGATTCCCAGATACGCAGTATTTT. Translating gives CSARFPDTQYF.

This clone was found once. This chain links TRBV2 with TRBJ2-3, with D hard to call. V shed 1 base and J shed 2 bases, with 10 bases lying between them. This CDR3 is built from 15 residues. The germline V gene encodes CDR1 SNHLY and CDR2 FYNNEI. In nucleotides, the CDR3 is TGTGCCAGCAGTGAAGATTATGGGGTCACAGATACGCAGTATTTT. Translating it yields CASSEDYGVTDTQYF.

The chain links TRBV11-2 to TRBJ2-2; D ambiguous. Per germline, CDR1 SGHAT and CDR2 FQNNGV. There are 14 residues in the CDR3. The V end lost 2 bases, the J end lost 3 bases, and 7 bases lay between the germline ends. The CDR3 region is CASSLNRDTGELFF. The CDR3 DNA is TGTGCCAGCAGCTTAAACCGAGACACCGGGGAGCTGTTTTTT.

This chain connects TRBV6-6 to TRBJ1-4; D is ambiguous. The CDR3 totals 14 residues. Germline V gives CDR1 MNHNY, CDR2 SVGAGI (reference sequence). V shed 6 bases and J shed 0 bases, with 8 bases lying between them. The chain's CDR3 is CASRFSATNEKLFF. In nucleotides, the CDR3 is TGTGCCAGCAGATTTTCTGCAACTAATGAAAAACTGTTTTTT.

Only a few counts were recorded for this clone. The rearrangement links TRBV29-1 to TRBJ2-5, with 8 nucleotides matching TRBD2. CDR1 SQVTM and CDR2 ANQGSEA come from the germline V gene. This CDR3 contains 14 residues. V gave up 7 bases and J gave up 5 bases; unmatched junction bases: 12. The CDR3 loop is CSASTGGVRETQYF. DNA of the CDR3: TGCAGCGCCTCGACCGGGGGGGTTAGGGAGACCCAGTACTTC.

The chain employs TRBV7-2 and TRBJ2-7; perhaps TRBD1 as D (5 bases). V shed 5 bases and J shed 4 bases, with 15 bases lying between them. Germline CDR1 SGHTA, CDR2 FQGNSA. This CDR3 is 14 amino acids long. The CDR3 bases are TGTGCCAGCAGCATCTCAGGGTTAGGTTACGAGCAGTACTTC. Its protein product is CASSISGLGYEQYF.